A selection of T cell receptor beta chains follows, all from one sample in a study of cytomegalovirus exposure and HLA in healthy donors. Sequenced by immunoSEQ multiplex PCR; TCRdb stores in-frame clones only, minus some. The profile shows about 220,000 clones, 76% of them singletons. Sequenced material: PBMCs. The receptors were sampled from a man younger than 35 in good health and CMV-seronegative. CDR3s include the opening cysteine and the closing phenylalanine or tryptophan.

v_call cdr3_aa
TRBV19 CASSMAGGRTEAFF
TRBV28 CASSSTGGAVPYEQYF
TRBV5-1 CASSLTGTNTDTQYF
TRBV19 CASSTGGTSYEQYF
TRBV15 CATGDSPNTEAFF
TRBV5-6 CASSSTSGAASQYF
TRBV7-9 CASSVGVSGANVLTF
TRBV19 CASREGYGSEQFF
TRBV6-5 CASTLRPGGEAFF
TRBV5-1 CASSFGQVVYGYTF
TRBV2 CASSEERFRDTQYF
TRBV5-1 CASSLEVGGPSTEAFF
TRBV10-3 CAISDGGGGWTQYF
TRBV15 CATSSQGASNQPQHF
TRBV12-5 CASGLEATGVQPQHF
TRBV6-5 CASSYTPDRAQTQYF
TRBV7-8 CASSSRADTQYF
TRBV7-9 CASSPGSEQYF
TRBV5-6 CASSLDRGLNNSPLHF
TRBV6-1 CASTPGRITDTQYF
TRBV4-1 CASSPAGWRGGDTQYF
TRBV29-1 CSVDKGLYNEQFF
TRBV2 CASTFSRTDNTEAFF
TRBV30 CAWNEYQETQYF
TRBV6-6 CASSRTGTIRRTQYF
TRBV5-1 CASSRQRDRDTQYF
TRBV5-4 CASSSRLAGSTDTQYF
TRBV2 CASSLQGSNQPQHF
TRBV28 CASSFPLAGVSYEQYF
TRBV5-1 CASSNLGTSGSTDTQYF
TRBV7-2 CASSYLGQGADETQYF
TRBV5-1 CASSPKQGYYEQYF
TRBV30 CASVAGGPGNSPYF
TRBV5-6 CASTPTGGAYEQYF
TRBV18 CASSPPLSTGGSYEQYF
TRBV19 CASSSTGQGGTQPQHF
TRBV19 CASSSRGHQGYTF
TRBV21-1 CASSPYRATDTQYF
TRBV6-7 CASKGVSYEQYF
TRBV6-5 CASSPSGNFNYGYTF
TRBV6-1 CASEGQGGYEQYF
TRBV19 CASSTGASTLTYNEQFF
TRBV2 CASSRRLLRGEDTQYF
TRBV5-1 CASAPLAGLPQSYEQYF
TRBV6-1 CAILPGQGARTEAFF
TRBV6-5 CASSASMGRTEAFF
TRBV29-1 CSVEDPGQGVETQYF
TRBV9 CASSAPTGASTNSPLHF
TRBV2 CASSDLAGALGNTIYF
TRBV4-2 CASSHRLAAYEQYF
TRBV25-1 CASSESRGRAYEQYF
TRBV11-2 CASSPQGTRGYTF
TRBV28 CASTLRQGRGREYSNQPQHF